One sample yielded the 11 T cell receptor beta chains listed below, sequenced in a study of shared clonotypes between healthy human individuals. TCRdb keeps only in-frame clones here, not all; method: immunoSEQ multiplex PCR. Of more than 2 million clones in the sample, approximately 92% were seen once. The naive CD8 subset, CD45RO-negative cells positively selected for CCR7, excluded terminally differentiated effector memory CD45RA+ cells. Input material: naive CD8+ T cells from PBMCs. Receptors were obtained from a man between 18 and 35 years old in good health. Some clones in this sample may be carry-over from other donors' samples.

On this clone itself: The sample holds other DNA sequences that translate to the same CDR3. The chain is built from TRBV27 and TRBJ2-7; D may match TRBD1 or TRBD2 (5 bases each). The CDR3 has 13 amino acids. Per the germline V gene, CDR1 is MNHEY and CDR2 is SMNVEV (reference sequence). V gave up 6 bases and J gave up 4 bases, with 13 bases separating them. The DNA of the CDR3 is TGTGCCAGCAGCCCGGGACGGTTATACGAGCAGTACTTC. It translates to CASSPGRLYEQYF.

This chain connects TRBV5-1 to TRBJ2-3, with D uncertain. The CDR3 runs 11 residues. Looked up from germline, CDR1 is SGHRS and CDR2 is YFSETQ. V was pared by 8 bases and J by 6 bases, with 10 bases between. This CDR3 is CASLDIDTQYF. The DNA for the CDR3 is TGCGCCAGTCTAGACATTGATACGCAGTATTTT.

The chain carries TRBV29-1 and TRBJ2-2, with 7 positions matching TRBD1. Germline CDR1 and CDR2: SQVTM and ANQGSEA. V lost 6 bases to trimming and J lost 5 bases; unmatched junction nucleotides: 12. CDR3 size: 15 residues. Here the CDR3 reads CSVAAGGVRTGELFF. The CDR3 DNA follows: TGCAGCGTCGCAGCAGGGGGAGTAAGGACCGGGGAGCTGTTTTTT.

The CDR3 loop reads CASSLAGEGNTEAFF. The CDR3 bases are TGTGCCAGCAGCTTAGCTGGTGAGGGGAACACTGAAGCTTTCTTT. The V call is TRBV7-8, the J call TRBJ1-1; D not certain. The CDR3 is made up of 15 amino acids. The germline V gene encodes CDR1 SGHVS and CDR2 FQNEAQ. Trimming pared 0 bases from V and 1 base from J, leaving 9 bases between.

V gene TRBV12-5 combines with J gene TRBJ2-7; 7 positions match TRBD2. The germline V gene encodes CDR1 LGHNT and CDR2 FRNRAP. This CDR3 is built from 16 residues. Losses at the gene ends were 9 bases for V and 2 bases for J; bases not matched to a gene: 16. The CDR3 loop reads CASPIMVERGAYEQYF. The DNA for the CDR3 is TGTGCTAGCCCCATAATGGTTGAGCGGGGAGCCTACGAGCAGTACTTC.

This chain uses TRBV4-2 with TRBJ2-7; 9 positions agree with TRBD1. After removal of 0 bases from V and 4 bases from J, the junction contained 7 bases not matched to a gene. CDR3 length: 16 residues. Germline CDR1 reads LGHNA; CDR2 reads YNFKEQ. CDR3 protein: CASSQEATGGVYEQYF. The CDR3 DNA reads TGTGCCAGCAGCCAAGAAGCGACAGGGGGTGTATACGAGCAGTACTTC.

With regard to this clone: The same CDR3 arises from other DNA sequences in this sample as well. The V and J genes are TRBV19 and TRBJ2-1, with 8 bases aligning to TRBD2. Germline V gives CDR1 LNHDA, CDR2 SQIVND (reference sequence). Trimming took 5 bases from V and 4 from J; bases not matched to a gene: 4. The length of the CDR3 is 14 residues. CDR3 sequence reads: CASSLSGSYNEQFF. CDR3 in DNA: TGTGCCAGTAGTTTAAGCGGGAGTTACAATGAGCAGTTCTTC.

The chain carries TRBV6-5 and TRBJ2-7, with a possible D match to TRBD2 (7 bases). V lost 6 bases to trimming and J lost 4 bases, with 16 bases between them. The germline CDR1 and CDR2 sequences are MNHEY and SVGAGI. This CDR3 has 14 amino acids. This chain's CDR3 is CASSLGGGPYEQYF. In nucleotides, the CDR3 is TGTGCCAGCAGCCTTGGGGGGGGCCCGTACGAGCAGTACTTC.

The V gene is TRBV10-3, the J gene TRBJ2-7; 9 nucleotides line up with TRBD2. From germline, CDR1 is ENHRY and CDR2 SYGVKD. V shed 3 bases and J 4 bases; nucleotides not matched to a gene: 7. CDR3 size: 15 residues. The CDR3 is CAISEGSSGIYEQYF. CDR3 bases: TGTGCCATCAGTGAAGGGTCTAGCGGGATTTACGAGCAGTACTTC.

This CDR3 is CASSGSGRKPTQYF. CDR3 sequence (DNA): TGTGCCAGTAGTGGTAGCGGCAGGAAGCCTACGCAGTATTTT. The chain recombines TRBV19 with TRBJ2-3; weak D call: TRBD2 (6 bases). The CDR3 length is 14 residues. Trimming stripped 5 bases from V and 8 bases from J, with 17 bases between. In germline, CDR1 is LNHDA, CDR2 SQIVND (reference sequence).

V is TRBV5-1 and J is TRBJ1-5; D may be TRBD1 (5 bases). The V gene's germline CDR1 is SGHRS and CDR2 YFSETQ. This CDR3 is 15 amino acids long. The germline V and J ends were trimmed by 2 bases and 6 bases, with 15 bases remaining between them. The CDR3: CASSLGQGVAQPQHF. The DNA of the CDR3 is TGCGCCAGCAGCTTAGGGCAAGGGGTCGCTCAGCCCCAGCATTTT.